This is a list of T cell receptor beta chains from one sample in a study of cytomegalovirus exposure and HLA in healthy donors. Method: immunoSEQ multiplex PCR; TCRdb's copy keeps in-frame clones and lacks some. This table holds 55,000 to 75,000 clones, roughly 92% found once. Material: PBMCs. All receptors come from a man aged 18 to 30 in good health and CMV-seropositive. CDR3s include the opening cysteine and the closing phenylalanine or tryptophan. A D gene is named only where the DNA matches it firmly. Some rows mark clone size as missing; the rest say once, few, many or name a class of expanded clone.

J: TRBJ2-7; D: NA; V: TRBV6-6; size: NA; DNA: TGTGCCAGCAGAGAGATCTTACTCTCCTACGAGCAGTACTTC; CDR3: CASREILLSYEQYF
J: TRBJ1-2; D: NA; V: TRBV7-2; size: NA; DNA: TGTGCCAGCAGGACTTGGGGCTACACCTTC; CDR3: CASRTWGYTF
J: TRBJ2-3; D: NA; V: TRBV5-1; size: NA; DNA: TGCGCCAGCAGCTTGGCAGGGGACAGCACAGATACGCAGTATTTT; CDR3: CASSLAGDSTDTQYF
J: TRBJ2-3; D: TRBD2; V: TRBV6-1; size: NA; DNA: TGTGCCAGCAGTGAGCTAGCGGGAGGGCCTGGTGGGACAGATACGCAGTATTTT; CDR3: CASSELAGGPGGTDTQYF
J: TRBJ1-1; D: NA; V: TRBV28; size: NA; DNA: TGTGCCAGCAGGACTACAGGGTTATTTGACACTGAAGCTTTCTTT; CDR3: CASRTTGLFDTEAFF
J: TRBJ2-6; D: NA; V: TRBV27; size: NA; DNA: TGTGCCAGCAGTACGCCAGGGGCTGGGGCCAACGTCCTGACTTTC; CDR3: CASSTPGAGANVLTF
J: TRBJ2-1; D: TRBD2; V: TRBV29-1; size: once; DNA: TGCAGCGTTGATTCGACTAGCGGGAGGGTGTACAATGAGCAGTTCTTC; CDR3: CSVDSTSGRVYNEQFF
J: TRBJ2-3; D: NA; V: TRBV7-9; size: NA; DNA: TGTGCCAGCAGCTTCGGCAGGAGCACAGATACGCAGTATTTT; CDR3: CASSFGRSTDTQYF
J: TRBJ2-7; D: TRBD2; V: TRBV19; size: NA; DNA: TGTGCCAGTAGTTCCGGGGGGAGCTACGAGCAGTACTTC; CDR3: CASSSGGSYEQYF
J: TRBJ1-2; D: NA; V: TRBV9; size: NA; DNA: TGTGCCAGCAGCTTCTCAAGAACTGCTAACTATGGCTACACCTTC; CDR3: CASSFSRTANYGYTF
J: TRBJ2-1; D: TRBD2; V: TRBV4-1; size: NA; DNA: TGCGCCAGCAGCCAAGATATGGAGCGGGAGCCCTACAATGAGCAGTTCTTC; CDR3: CASSQDMEREPYNEQFF
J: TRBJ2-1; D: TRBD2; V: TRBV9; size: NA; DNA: TGTGCCAGCAGCGTAGATGTCCGGGAGGCCAGTAATGAGCAGTTCTTC; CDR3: CASSVDVREASNEQFF
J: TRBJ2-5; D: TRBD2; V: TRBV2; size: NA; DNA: TGTGCCAGCAGTCCTCTAGCGGGAGAGCGGACCCAGTACTTC; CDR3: CASSPLAGERTQYF
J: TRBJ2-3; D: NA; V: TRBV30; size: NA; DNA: TGTGCCTGGAGTCCCGTGTACACAGATACGCAGTATTTT; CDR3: CAWSPVYTDTQYF
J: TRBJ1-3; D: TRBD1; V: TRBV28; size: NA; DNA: TGTGCCAGCAGAGAAGGGACAGGGGGGCTCATTTTAAACTTCTCTGGAAACACCATATATTTT; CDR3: CASREGTGGLILNFSGNTIYF